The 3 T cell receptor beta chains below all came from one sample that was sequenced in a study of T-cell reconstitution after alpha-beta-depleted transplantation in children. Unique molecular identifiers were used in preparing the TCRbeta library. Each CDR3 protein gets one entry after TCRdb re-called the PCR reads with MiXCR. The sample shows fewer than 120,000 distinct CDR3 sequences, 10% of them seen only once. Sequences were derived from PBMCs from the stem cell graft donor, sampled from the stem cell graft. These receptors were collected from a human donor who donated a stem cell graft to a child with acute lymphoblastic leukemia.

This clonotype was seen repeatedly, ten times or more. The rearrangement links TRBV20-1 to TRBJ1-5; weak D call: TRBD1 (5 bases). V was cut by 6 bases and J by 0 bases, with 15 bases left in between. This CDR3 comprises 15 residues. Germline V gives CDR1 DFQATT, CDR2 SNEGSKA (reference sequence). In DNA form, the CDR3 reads TGCAGTGCCATGGGGGAGACCTATAGCAATCAGCCCCAGCATTTT. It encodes CSAMGETYSNQPQHF.

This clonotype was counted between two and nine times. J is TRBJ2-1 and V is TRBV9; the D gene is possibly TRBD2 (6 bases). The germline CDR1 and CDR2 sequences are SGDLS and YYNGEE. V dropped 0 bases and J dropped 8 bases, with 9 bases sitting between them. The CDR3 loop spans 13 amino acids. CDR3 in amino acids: CASSVATSHEQFF. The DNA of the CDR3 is TGTGCCAGCAGCGTAGCGACTAGTCATGAGCAGTTCTTC.

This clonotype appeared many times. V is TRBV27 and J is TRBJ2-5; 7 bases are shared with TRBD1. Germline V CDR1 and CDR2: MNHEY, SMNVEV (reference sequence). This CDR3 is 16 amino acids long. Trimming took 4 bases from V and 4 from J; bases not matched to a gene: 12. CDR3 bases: TGTGCCAGCAGTTCCCTGTCCTATTACAGGGGAGAGACCCAGTACTTC. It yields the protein CASSSLSYYRGETQYF.